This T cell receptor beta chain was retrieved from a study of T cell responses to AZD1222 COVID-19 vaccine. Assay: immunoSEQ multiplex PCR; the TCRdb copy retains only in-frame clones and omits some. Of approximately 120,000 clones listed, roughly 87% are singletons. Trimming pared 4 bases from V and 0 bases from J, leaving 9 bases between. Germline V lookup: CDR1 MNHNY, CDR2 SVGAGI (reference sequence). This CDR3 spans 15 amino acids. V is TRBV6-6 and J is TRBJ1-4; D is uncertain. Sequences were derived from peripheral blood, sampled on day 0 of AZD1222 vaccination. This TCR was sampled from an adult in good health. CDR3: CASSFRVATNEKLFF. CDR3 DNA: TGTGCCAGCAGTTTCCGAGTTGCAACTAATGAAAAACTGTTTTTT.